This record concerns one TCR beta chain sequence. Germline V CDR1 and CDR2: SGHRS, YFSETQ. The CDR3 has 16 amino acids. V lost 0 bases, J lost 3 bases, and 16 bases lay in between. TCRdb keeps only in-frame clones here, not all; method: immunoSEQ multiplex PCR. The data show approximately 470,000 clones, with 81% seen just once and about 13% held by the top ten. This entry belongs to a study of shared clonotypes between healthy human individuals. Across the study: The donor pool was made up of a couple of women and three men aged 18 to 49.

Input material: PBMCs. The chain links TRBV5-1 to TRBJ2-7, with D perhaps matching TRBD1 or TRBD2 (6 bases each). The clonotype was recovered from a woman between 35 and 50 years old in good health. Some clones in this sample may be carry-over from other donors' samples. The CDR3 nucleotides read TGCGCCAGCAGCTTGGCTAGTAGTAGGGGGGACTACGAGCAGTACTTC. As protein: CASSLASSRGDYEQYF. The full variable domain, in which reference TRBV5-1 and TRBJ2-7 provide the parts outside the CDR3, is KAGVTQTPRYLIKTRGQQVTLSCSPISGHRSVSWYQQTPGQGLQFLFEYFSETQRNKGNFPGRFSGRQFSNSRSEMNVSTLELGDSALYLCASSLASSRGDYEQYFGPGTRLTVT.